This entry is about one T cell receptor beta chain. Its antigen is unknown. No quality values exist for individual bases; no much larger clone is one base distant. The sample's time point, from its label and the paper: cells obtained before transplantation from donor or recipient. CD3+CD4+ and CD3+CD8+ populations were FACS-sorted from unstimulated pre-transplant donor and recipient cells taken from spleen or lymph nodes. The CDR3 holds 13 amino acids from the cysteine to the phenylalanine. The retained sequence is limited to the CDR3, 39 bases, with the frame set at the first base. CDR1 and CDR2 are read off the germline V gene as MNHEY and SVGAGI. V and J are trimmed by 6 bases and 9 bases, and the gene matches miss 10 bases of the junction. This entry is derived from a study of graft-versus-host responses after intestinal transplantation (dated by TCRdb to the early 2020s). Background on the whole study: The transplants that recipients received were multivisceral, liver-intestinal, or isolated intestinal. The cohort enrolled 20 to 25 intestinal transplant recipients, one of whom was a retransplant, and a few patients without pretransplant specimens were excluded. Alloreactive clones were identified by sequencing pre-transplant mixed lymphocyte reaction products and comparing them with unstimulated pre-transplant donor and recipient T cells. Every recipient was given anti-thymocyte globulin induction, then maintenance tacrolimus and steroids for roughly three years. A peak of at least 4% donor T cells among recipient peripheral blood mononuclear cells was the definition used for donor T cell macrochimerism. After intestinal transplantation, graft-versus-host and host-versus-graft alloreactive T cell clones in the graft, circulation and bone marrow were tracked using bulk TCR-beta CDR3 sequencing. Samples from a few later patients were sequenced in-house on an Illumina MiSeq with MiXCR processing rather than by the commercial service.

Libraries came from the immunoSEQ multiplex PCR assay. For most patients, genomic DNA was isolated with the Qiagen DNeasy Blood and Tissue Kit and sent frozen to Adaptive Biotechnologies for TCR sequencing. High-throughput TCR-beta CDR3 sequencing of genomic DNA from most patients was performed by Adaptive Biotechnologies. As for the authors' bioinformatics: TCR sequencing data were retrieved from Adaptive's ImmunoSEQ software for 18 patients, whereas a few other patients were processed with MiXCR and VDJtools. To correct CD4 versus CD8 sorting errors, any sequence found in both subsets at a frequency ratio below 5:1 was removed. Because the origin of CDR3 nucleotide sequences shared between donor and recipient could not be assigned, those sequences were removed. At least 2-fold expansion over unstimulated cells and a minimum CFSE-low frequency of 0.002% (template counts) or 0.001% (read counts) were required for clones to be classified as alloreactive. Mappable clones were those detected in sequenced pre-transplant spleen, lymph node, or MLR CFSE-low populations of the donor or recipient. Cumulative frequency of alloreactive clones was calculated as a percentage of all sequences weighted by copy number. This is the immuneACCESS table as TCRdb keeps it, with only in-frame sequences that have V and J called. A part of the clones is gone; compared with another copy, unresolved V genes explain less than half, and the rest is unexplained. For V, J and clone size, that table is used; D and trimming come from the DNA. Here the sample has about 78,000 clones; around 90% occur a single time. The top ten clonotypes cover 4% to 5% of the sample.

Overall study outcomes, separate from this receptor: Conclusions were limited by the relatively low number and heterogeneity of intestinal transplant patients. In patients with donor T cell macrochimerism, the allografts had high GvH to HvG T cell clonal ratios. Early after transplant, peak levels of circulating GvH clones were associated with declines in HvG clones. GvH clones were detected in recipient bone marrow, and some appeared earlier in ileal mucosa or blood, consistent with an intestinal mucosal origin.

Rearrangement joined TRBV6-5 to TRBJ1-2; TRBD1 agrees with 7 junctional bases. The sequencing here drew on unstimulated CD8+ T cells sorted from spleen or lymph node cells, taken before transplant. The TCR originated in a human donor who was the organ donor for an intestinal transplant. For the CDR3, the sequence is CASRAKTGNRYTF. At the DNA level, the sequence is TGTGCCAGCAGGGCTAAGACAGGGAATCGCTACACCTTC.